Listed here are 23 T cell receptor beta chains from one sample, sequenced in a study of CXCR3-negative and CXCR3-positive naive CD8 T cells. The study made its TRB cDNA libraries by 5' RACE, adding UMI labels. TCRdb re-called the 5' RACE reads and shows each CDR3 protein once, DNA omitted. The sample shows 100,000 to 150,000 distinct CDR3 sequences, and around 0.27% sits with its ten largest clones. The sample consisted of naive CXCR3- CD8+ T cells from blood. The subset was: CD45RO-CCR7+CD27+CD95- naive CD8+ T cells lacking CXCR3 (TNR3-). Source of these receptors: a human donor in good health. Some clones in this sample may be carry-over from other donors' samples.

V and J are TRBV5-1 and TRBJ2-7; TCRdb outputs TRBD1, but without DNA this stays unchecked. Germline-derived CDR1 and CDR2 are SGHRS and YFSETQ. The CDR3 is made up of 13 amino acids. The CDR3 loop reads CASSWTGVGEQYF.

The V gene is TRBV6-1, the J gene TRBJ2-2; TCRdb lists TRBD1, though no DNA is available to test this call. Germline assignment: CDR1 MNHNS and CDR2 SASEGT. The CDR3 length is 15 residues. CDR3 residues: CASSADRDGLGELFF.

The rearrangement uses TRBV12-3 or TRBV12-4 and TRBJ2-7. This CDR3 comprises 12 residues. The CDR3 reads CASSFLAYEQYF.

The chain uses TRBV5-1 and TRBJ2-1. The CDR3 contains 11 residues. Looked up from germline, CDR1 is SGHRS and CDR2 is YFSETQ. CDR3 protein: CASSLSDEQFF.

The chain links TRBV28 to TRBJ2-3; TCRdb returns TRBD2, unconfirmable since there is no DNA. The germline V gene has CDR1 MDHEN and CDR2 SYDVKM. The CDR3 is made up of 13 amino acids. CDR3 sequence: CASRTSGRNTQYF.

The genes are TRBV29-1 and TRBJ2-7. The CDR3 contains 15 residues. CDR1 is SQVTM, CDR2 ANQGSEA, per germline. The CDR3 protein is CSVEGGPAPTYEQYF.

The chain joins TRBV23-1 to TRBJ2-7; TCRdb's assignment of TRBD1 cannot be checked, as there is no DNA. TRBV23-1 carries the ORF label, with uncertain function. This CDR3 is 22 amino acids long. CDR3 sequence: CASSWTGTHVSFNHGAQYEQYF.

The chain has TRBV20-1 and TRBJ2-7; checking the TCRdb D call of TRBD2 is not possible without DNA. The CDR3 consists of 15 residues. The V gene's germline CDR1 is DFQATT and CDR2 SNEGSKA (reference sequence). CDR3 in amino acids: CSARGGLAASYEQYF.

This chain's CDR3 is CARRHGTLKWYEQYF. The chain has TRBV28 and TRBJ2-7; TCRdb outputs TRBD2, but without DNA this stays unchecked. Germline V lookup: CDR1 MDHEN, CDR2 SYDVKM. This CDR3 spans 15 amino acids.

The chain couples TRBV27 to TRBJ2-7; checking the TCRdb D call of TRBD1 is not possible without DNA. The length of the CDR3 is 13 residues. Per germline, CDR1 MNHEY and CDR2 SMNVEV (reference sequence). CDR3 amino acids: CASSLQGNYEQYF.

J is TRBJ2-1 and V is TRBV27; TCRdb indicates TRBD1, and absent DNA this call remains unverified. This CDR3 has 15 residues. Germline lookup yields CDR1 MNHEY and CDR2 SMNVEV (reference sequence). The CDR3 sequence: CASSLSGTLYNEQFF.

The CDR3 protein is CASSPPGSTEAFF. The genes are TRBV12-3 or TRBV12-4 and TRBJ1-1; no DNA is available, so the TRBD1 call from TCRdb remains unchecked. This CDR3 contains 13 residues.

The CDR3 loop is CASSHWTAPNYEQYF. The gene calls are TRBV7-2 and TRBJ2-7; lacking DNA, the TRBD2 call made by TCRdb goes unchecked. This CDR3 contains 15 residues. Germline V gene sequence: CDR1 SGHTA, CDR2 FQGNSA.

The V call is TRBV3-1, the J call TRBJ2-7; TCRdb calls TRBD1, which cannot be checked without DNA. This CDR3 contains 13 residues. Germline V gene sequence: CDR1 LGHDT, CDR2 YNNKEL (reference sequence). This CDR3 reads CASSLPGTYEQYF.

The gene calls are TRBV7-9 and TRBJ2-5. The length of the CDR3 is 13 residues. Looked up from germline, CDR1 is SEHNR and CDR2 is FQNEAQ (reference sequence). CDR3 loop: CASSLAAEETQYF.

The chain joins TRBV20-1 to TRBJ2-7; TCRdb picks TRBD2, but there is no DNA to check that call. CDR1 is DFQATT, CDR2 SNEGSKA, per germline (reference sequence). The CDR3 is made up of 14 amino acids. The CDR3 protein is CSARGLAVPYEQYF.

The chain is built from TRBV12-3 or TRBV12-4 and TRBJ2-2; as DNA is missing, the TRBD2 call by TCRdb cannot be tested. The CDR3 is made up of 16 amino acids. Here the CDR3 reads CASSNRTSPNTGELFF.

The rearrangement joins TRBV29-1 to TRBJ2-5; TCRdb calls TRBD1, which cannot be checked without DNA. Germline CDR1 is SQVTM and CDR2 is ANQGSEA. This CDR3 has 13 residues. The CDR3 reads CSVYRGIQETQYF. The full variable domain, completed using reference TRBV29-1 and TRBJ2-5, is SAVISQKPSRDICQRGTSLTIQCQVDSQVTMMFWYRQQPGQSLTLIATANQGSEATYESGFVIDKFPISRPNLTFSTLTVSNMSPEDSSIYLCSVYRGIQETQYFGPGTRLLVL.

The V gene is TRBV21-1, the J gene TRBJ1-4; the D gene TCRdb calls, TRBD1, cannot be checked with no DNA. TRBV21-1 is tagged as a pseudogene. The CDR3 has 15 residues. The CDR3 reads CASSTRQESNEKLFF.

The CDR3 sequence is CAISGFGTSGDYEQYF. The rearrangement joins TRBV10-3 to TRBJ2-7; no DNA is available, so the TRBD2 call from TCRdb remains unchecked. Germline V gene lookup returns CDR1 ENHRY and CDR2 SYGVKD. The length of the CDR3 is 16 residues.

The chain recombines TRBV19 with TRBJ2-3. This CDR3 contains 12 residues. Germline values: CDR1 LNHDA, CDR2 SQIVND (reference sequence). The CDR3 sequence: CASSIGGDTQYF.

V usage is TRBV30 and J usage is TRBJ1-1; the TCRdb call, TRBD1, lacks DNA for checking. CDR3 size: 12 residues. Per the germline V gene, CDR1 is GTSNPN and CDR2 is SVGIG (reference sequence). CDR3: CAWRGRAQEAFF.

The rearrangement links TRBV5-1 to TRBJ1-1. The CDR3 runs to 13 residues. The V gene's germline CDR1 is SGHRS and CDR2 YFSETQ. The CDR3 reads CASSFSEGTEAFF.